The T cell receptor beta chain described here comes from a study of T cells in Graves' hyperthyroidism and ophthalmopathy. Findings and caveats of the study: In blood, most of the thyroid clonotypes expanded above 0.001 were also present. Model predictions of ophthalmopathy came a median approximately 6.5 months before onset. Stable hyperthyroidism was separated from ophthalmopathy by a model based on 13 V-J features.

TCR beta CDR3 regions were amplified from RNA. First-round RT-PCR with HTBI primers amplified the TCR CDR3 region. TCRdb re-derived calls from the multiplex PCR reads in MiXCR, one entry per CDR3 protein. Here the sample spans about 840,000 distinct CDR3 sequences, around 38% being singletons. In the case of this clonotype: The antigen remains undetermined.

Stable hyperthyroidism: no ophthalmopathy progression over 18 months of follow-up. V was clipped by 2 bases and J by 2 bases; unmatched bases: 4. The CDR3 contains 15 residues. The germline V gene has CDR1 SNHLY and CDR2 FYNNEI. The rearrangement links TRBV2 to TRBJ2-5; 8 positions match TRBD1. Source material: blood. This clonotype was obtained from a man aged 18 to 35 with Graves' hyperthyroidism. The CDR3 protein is CASSENRGVQETQYF. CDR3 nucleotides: TGTGCCAGCAGTGAAAACAGGGGGGTACAAGAGACCCAGTACTTC.